There are many counts of the clone carrying this TCR beta chain. The antigen is not known. This record belongs to a study of T cells in Graves' hyperthyroidism and ophthalmopathy. Whole-study results and caveats: In blood, most of the thyroid clonotypes expanded above 0.001 were also present.

Stable hyperthyroidism: no ophthalmopathy progression over 18 months of follow-up. The study based diagnoses on clinical symptoms, serum thyroxine and TRAb, thyroid ultrasound and orbital computed tomography. Extraction of PBMCs used 8 to 10 ml of fresh peripheral blood. The V and J ends lost 3 bases and 7 bases, in that order; junction bases with no gene match: 14. The CDR3 runs to 17 residues. Germline CDR1 WSHSY, CDR2 SAAADI. RNA transcripts gave rise to amplified TCR beta CDR3 regions. First-round RT-PCR targeting the TCR CDR3 was performed with the HTBI primer set. TCRdb re-derived calls from the multiplex PCR reads in MiXCR, one entry per CDR3 protein. The sample includes about 760,000 distinct CDR3 sequences, around 40% of them seen just once.

The V and J genes are TRBV10-2 and TRBJ1-5, with TRBD1 matching over 8 bases. The receptor's source is a woman aged 35 to 49 with Graves' hyperthyroidism. The sequenced sample was blood. The CDR3 is CASSDGQGGTLGQPQHF. For the CDR3, the DNA is TGCGCCAGCAGTGACGGACAGGGAGGGACTTTAGGGCAGCCCCAGCATTTT.